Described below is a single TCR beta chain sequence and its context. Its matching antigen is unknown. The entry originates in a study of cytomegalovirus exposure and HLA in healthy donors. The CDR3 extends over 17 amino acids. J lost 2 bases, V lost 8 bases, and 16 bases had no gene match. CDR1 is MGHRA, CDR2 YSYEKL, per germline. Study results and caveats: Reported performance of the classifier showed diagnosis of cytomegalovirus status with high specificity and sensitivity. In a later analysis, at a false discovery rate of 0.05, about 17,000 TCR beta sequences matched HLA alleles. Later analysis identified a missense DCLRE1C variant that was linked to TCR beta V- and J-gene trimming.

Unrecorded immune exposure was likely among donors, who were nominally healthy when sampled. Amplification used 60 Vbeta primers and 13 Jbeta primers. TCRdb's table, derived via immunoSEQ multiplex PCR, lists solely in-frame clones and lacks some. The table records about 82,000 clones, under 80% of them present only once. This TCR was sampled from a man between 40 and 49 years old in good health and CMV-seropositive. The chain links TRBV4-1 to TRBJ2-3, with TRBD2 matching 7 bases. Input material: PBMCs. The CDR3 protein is CASSSGMKGWDTDTQYF. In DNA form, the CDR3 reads TGCGCCAGCTCCAGCGGGATGAAGGGGTGGGACACAGATACGCAGTATTTT.